The rows below give T cell receptor beta chains drawn from one sample of a study of identical twins. TCRdb itself ran the 5' RACE reads through MiXCR, one entry per CDR3 protein. The sample shows about 520,000 distinct CDR3 sequences, about 20% of them seen only once. The sample was also linked to a second study, of T cells expressing NK-cell markers.

The sequenced sample was CD4+ T cells sorted from blood. The receptor source for this set is a woman between 18 and 29 years old in good health. CDR3s include the opening cysteine and the closing phenylalanine or tryptophan. The order of the fields is V gene, D gene, clone size, J gene, CDR3 DNA, CDR3 protein. A D gene is named only where the DNA matches it firmly. A clone size is listed for some rows: how often the clone was seen (once, few, many), or a class if it is expanded.

TRBV7-2	.	.	TRBJ2-1	TGTGCCAGCGGTGGTCGGCAGTTCTTC	CASGGRQFF
TRBV9	TRBD2	.	TRBJ2-5	TGTGCCAGCAGCGTAGGGCCGGGGGGACTTAACGAAGAGACCCAGTACTTC	CASSVGPGGLNEETQYF
TRBV6-1	TRBD1	few	TRBJ1-2	TGTGCCAGCAAGCCGGGACAGCCCTCTAATGGCTACACCTTC	CASKPGQPSNGYTF
TRBV12-3/TRBV12-4	.	few	TRBJ2-1	TGTGCCAGCAGTTTGCGGCGGGCTTACTACAATGAGCAGTTCTTC	CASSLRRAYYNEQFF
TRBV9	.	few	TRBJ2-2	TGTGCCAGCAGCGTAGGTTCTTTTGCGTCCCCCCGGGAGCTGTTTTTT	CASSVGSFASPRELFF
TRBV12-3/TRBV12-4	TRBD2	.	TRBJ2-3	TGTGCCAGCAGGCGGGACTACCAGGATGGGGGGCAGTATTTT	CASRRDYQDGGQYF
TRBV4-3	.	.	TRBJ2-7	TGCGCCAGCAGCCAAGATTCCCGGCAGGGTCAAGGGCAGTACTTC	CASSQDSRQGQGQYF
TRBV10-3	.	few	TRBJ2-1	TGTGCCACGCAGGTGAACAATGAGCAGTTCTTC	CATQVNNEQFF
TRBV6-2/TRBV6-3	.	few	TRBJ2-7	TGTGCCAGCAGCACGACGAGGGTGCAGTACTTC	CASSTTRVQYF
TRBV2	TRBD2	.	TRBJ2-1	TGTGCCAGCAGTGAGCCTAGCGGGAGGCATGAGCAGTTCTTC	CASSEPSGRHEQFF
TRBV7-9	.	.	TRBJ2-3	TGTGCCAGCAGCTTATTTGGCGCAGATACGCAGTATTTT	CASSLFGADTQYF
TRBV6-5	.	.	TRBJ2-4	TGTGCCAGCAGTTACCGCTCGACAGGTAGTACCAACATTCAGTACTTC	CASSYRSTGSTNIQYF
TRBV11-2	.	.	TRBJ2-7	TGTGCCAGCAGCAGGGGGGATGGCAGGGTCCGTCACAATCCCTACGAGCAGTACTTC	CASSRGDGRVRHNPYEQYF
TRBV29-1	.	many	TRBJ2-7	TGCAGCGTTGGGGCCGTGGGGTCCTACGAGCAGTACTTC	CSVGAVGSYEQYF
TRBV20-1	.	once	TRBJ2-7	TGCAGTGCTAGGGGGGATATGGGCTACGAGCAGTACTTC	CSARGDMGYEQYF
TRBV5-1	.	few	TRBJ1-1	TGCGCCAGCGCCCCCGGAGAACTCTACACTGAAGCTTTCTTT	CASAPGELYTEAFF
TRBV12-3/TRBV12-4	.	.	TRBJ2-1	TGTGCCAGCAGCTCCCGGTTTGAATTCTCCTACAATGAGCAGTTCTTC	CASSSRFEFSYNEQFF
TRBV19	.	.	TRBJ2-7	TGTGCCAGTAGTTCACCTGATCCTTTGGAGGTACCCTACGAGCAGTACTTC	CASSSPDPLEVPYEQYF
TRBV10-2	TRBD2	.	TRBJ2-1	TGCGCCAGCAGTGAGCAAGTGACTAGCGGAACCAGCCCCTCATACTTC	CASSEQVTSGTSPSYF
TRBV3-1	.	.	TRBJ1-1	TGTGCCAGCAGCCAAGGGGGGACCTCTGAAGCTTTCTTT	CASSQGGTSEAFF
TRBV4-3	.	.	TRBJ2-1	TGCGCCAGCAGCCAAGACCGGACAGCCTACAATGAGCAGTTCTTC	CASSQDRTAYNEQFF
TRBV2	.	.	TRBJ2-3	TGTGCCAGCACACTGGCCGGGTTGGGGGCAGATACGCAGTATTTT	CASTLAGLGADTQYF
TRBV2	.	few	TRBJ2-3	TGTGCCAGCAGTGATAGTCTGCGAAATACGCAGTATTTT	CASSDSLRNTQYF
TRBV7-2	.	.	TRBJ2-1	TGTGCCAGCAAGCCAGTGGCGCACTCCTACAATGAGCAGTTCTTC	CASKPVAHSYNEQFF
TRBV4-3	TRBD1	.	TRBJ2-1	TGCGCCAGCAGCCTGGGACAGACCTTTTACAATGAGCAGTTCTTC	CASSLGQTFYNEQFF
TRBV12-3/TRBV12-4	.	.	TRBJ2-7	TGTGCCAGCAGTTCGAGGGAACACTCCTACGAGCAGTACTTC	CASSSREHSYEQYF
TRBV20-1	.	few	TRBJ1-5	TGCAGTGCCAATAAGGACGGGAATCAGCCCCAGCATTTT	CSANKDGNQPQHF
TRBV29-1	.	few	TRBJ2-5	TGCAGCGTTGAAACCCCCGCCCAAGAGACCCAGTACTTC	CSVETPAQETQYF
TRBV20-1	.	many	TRBJ2-3	TGCAGTGCCGGTGGGGGGACAAGCACAGATACGCAGTATTTT	CSAGGGTSTDTQYF
TRBV20-1	.	.	TRBJ2-1	TGCAGTGCTAGGTCATCGACCGCGAGCTCCTACAATGAGCAGTTCTTC	CSARSSTASSYNEQFF
TRBV28	.	.	TRBJ1-1	TGTGCCAGCAGAAAACAGGGAGGAGCCGGAGCTTTCTTT	CASRKQGGAGAFF
TRBV10-3	TRBD1	many	TRBJ2-7	TGTGCCATCAGGACCGGGACAGGCTCCTACGAGCAGTACTTC	CAIRTGTGSYEQYF
TRBV24-1	TRBD2	few	TRBJ2-2	TGTGCCACCAGTGATCCCGGGGGGGACACGAACACCGGGGAGCTGTTTTTT	CATSDPGGDTNTGELFF
TRBV7-8	TRBD2	.	TRBJ2-3	TGTGCCAGCAGCAGGACTAGGGCAGATACGCAGTATTTT	CASSRTRADTQYF
TRBV3-1	.	.	TRBJ2-7	TGTGCCAGCAGCCAAGAGGTTTCTCGCTACGAGCAGTACTTC	CASSQEVSRYEQYF